Listed below are T cell receptor beta chains from one sample, sequenced in a study of blood T cell repertoires in COVID-19. The table came from immunoSEQ multiplex PCR; TCRdb's copy has only in-frame clones and leaves some out. The repertoire holds roughly 430,000 clones, roughly 86% seen once, with approximately 2% in the top ten. Sequenced: PBMCs or T cells enriched from blood (not recorded which). The receptors come from a woman aged 40-49 years with acute COVID-19. Both conserved end residues are part of each CDR3. Each record gives: CDR3 length, J gene, V gene, CDR3 protein.

len: 16; j_gene: TRBJ2-1; v_gene: TRBV19; CDR3aa: CASRAPGAGSYNEQFF
len: 15; j_gene: TRBJ1-1; v_gene: TRBV2; CDR3aa: CASSDAGQGNTEAFF
len: 13; j_gene: TRBJ1-4; v_gene: TRBV29-1; CDR3aa: CSASGGAGEKLFF
len: 17; j_gene: TRBJ1-5; v_gene: TRBV5-6; CDR3aa: CASSLAGIGYSNQPQHF
len: 15; j_gene: TRBJ1-5; v_gene: TRBV10-1; CDR3aa: CASSELGQGSQPQHF
len: 15; j_gene: TRBJ2-2; v_gene: TRBV5-4; CDR3aa: CASSTQGVNTGELFF
len: 14; j_gene: TRBJ2-7; v_gene: TRBV13; CDR3aa: CASSPERASYEQYF
len: 16; j_gene: TRBJ2-5; v_gene: TRBV5-1; CDR3aa: CASSPTSGGIQETQYF
len: 14; j_gene: TRBJ1-2; v_gene: TRBV30; CDR3aa: CAWSVDRGYYGYTF
len: 15; j_gene: TRBJ2-3; v_gene: TRBV7-9; CDR3aa: CASSLSGGEADTQYF
len: 13; j_gene: TRBJ1-5; v_gene: TRBV29-1; CDR3aa: CSVLLQGGQPQHF
len: 11; j_gene: TRBJ2-7; v_gene: TRBV30; CDR3aa: CAWKQGYEQYF
len: 13; j_gene: TRBJ1-5; v_gene: TRBV2; CDR3aa: CASSASERRPQHF
len: 14; j_gene: TRBJ2-5; v_gene: TRBV3-1/TRBV3-2; CDR3aa: CASSSRWGRETQYF
len: 15; j_gene: TRBJ2-3; v_gene: TRBV9; CDR3aa: CASSVRLGGGDTQYF
len: 12; j_gene: TRBJ2-5; v_gene: TRBV5-1; CDR3aa: CASSLALETQYF
len: 15; j_gene: TRBJ1-1; v_gene: TRBV5-1; CDR3aa: CASSSSGRANTEAFF
len: 13; j_gene: TRBJ2-3; v_gene: TRBV3-1/TRBV3-2; CDR3aa: CATTSGGADTQYF
len: 13; j_gene: TRBJ2-7; v_gene: TRBV27; CDR3aa: CASRGQGTYEQYF
len: 15; j_gene: TRBJ1-2; v_gene: TRBV4-1; CDR3aa: CASSLSRTGSDRYTF
len: 15; j_gene: TRBJ2-5; v_gene: TRBV11-2; CDR3aa: CASSPQRGGQKTQYF
len: 13; j_gene: TRBJ2-5; v_gene: TRBV2; CDR3aa: CASTHRVGETQYF
len: 16; j_gene: TRBJ2-1; v_gene: TRBV5-4; CDR3aa: CASSSQGQGSRVGQFF
len: 14; j_gene: TRBJ1-4; v_gene: TRBV5-1; CDR3aa: CASSFTSTNEKLFF
len: 16; j_gene: TRBJ1-3; v_gene: TRBV5-1; CDR3aa: CASSLEGQTSGNTIYF
len: 20; j_gene: TRBJ2-1; v_gene: TRBV2; CDR3aa: CASSDYGLAGGTHIYNEQFF
len: 15; j_gene: TRBJ2-7; v_gene: TRBV6-5; CDR3aa: CASSYKGQGLGEQYF
len: 17; j_gene: TRBJ2-6; v_gene: TRBV7-6; CDR3aa: CASSLGGTASGANVLTF
len: 13; j_gene: TRBJ2-5; v_gene: TRBV6-5; CDR3aa: CASTFGSQETQYF
len: 15; j_gene: TRBJ1-3; v_gene: TRBV5-8; CDR3aa: CASSLYRSSGNTIYF
len: 15; j_gene: TRBJ1-2; v_gene: TRBV3-1/TRBV3-2; CDR3aa: CASSQETILNYGYTF
len: 15; j_gene: TRBJ2-7; v_gene: TRBV15; CDR3aa: CATSRPTGTTYEQYF
len: 13; j_gene: TRBJ1-2; v_gene: TRBV6-1; CDR3aa: CASSPLFEYGYTF
len: 17; j_gene: TRBJ1-6; v_gene: TRBV5-3; CDR3aa: CARSPPAGALYNSPLHF
len: 15; j_gene: TRBJ1-5; v_gene: TRBV7-9; CDR3aa: CASSLGRDSNQPQHF
len: 17; j_gene: TRBJ2-5; v_gene: TRBV7-8; CDR3aa: CASEKGLAGDFQETQYF
len: 15; j_gene: TRBJ1-1; v_gene: TRBV5-6; CDR3aa: CASSYSGGLNTEAFF
len: 13; j_gene: TRBJ1-1; v_gene: TRBV10-3; CDR3aa: CAIRDRGDTEAFF
len: 12; j_gene: TRBJ1-1; v_gene: TRBV2; CDR3aa: CASEYWNTEAFF
len: 17; j_gene: TRBJ1-4; v_gene: TRBV30; CDR3aa: CAWSGIGGTTTNEKLFF
len: 15; j_gene: TRBJ1-6; v_gene: TRBV19; CDR3aa: CASTVRSSYNSPLHF